This passage covers 4 T cell receptor beta chains from one sample sequenced in a study of cytomegalovirus exposure and HLA in healthy donors. With 60 Vbeta and 13 Jbeta primers, the PCR was carried out. Using immunoSEQ multiplex PCR, the repertoire was profiled, and TCRdb retains in-frame clones only, with some absent. The sample has about 160,000 clones; 75% to 90% are singletons. The sequenced material came from PBMCs. All receptors derive from a woman between 50 and 59 years old in good health and CMV-seropositive.

The chain couples TRBV18 to TRBJ2-7, with TRBD1 identical over 11 bases. Trimming at V came to 6 bases and at J to 3 bases, leaving 4 bases not matched to a gene. There are 14 residues in the CDR3. CDR1 is KGHSH, CDR2 LQKENI, per germline. In DNA form, the CDR3 reads TGTGCCAGCTCGACGGGACAGGGGGACTACGAGCAGTACTTC. Translation: CASSTGQGDYEQYF. Together with reference TRBV18 and TRBJ2-7, the CDR3 gives the full variable domain: NAGVMQNPRHLVRRRGQEARLRCSPMKGHSHVYWYRQLPEEGLKFMVYLQKENIIDESGMPKERFSAEFPKEGPSILRIQQVVRGDSAAYFCASSTGQGDYEQYFGPGTRLTVT.

The gene calls are TRBV2 and TRBJ1-2; 7 positions agree with TRBD1. This CDR3 contains 15 residues. Unmatched junction bases numbered 8, after V lost 2 bases and J lost 5 bases. Per the germline V gene, CDR1 is SNHLY and CDR2 is FYNNEI. The DNA of the CDR3 is TGTGCCAGCAGTGAACTACAGGGGAGTAGGTATGGCTACACCTTC. Translation gives CASSELQGSRYGYTF.

The chain employs TRBV6-6 and TRBJ1-4; 10 bases map to TRBD1. The ends lost 6 bases at V and 6 bases at J; junction bases unmatched: 7. The CDR3 is made up of 15 amino acids. The V gene's germline CDR1 is MNHNY and CDR2 SVGAGI (reference sequence). CDR3 protein: CASSLDRGPDEKLFF. DNA for the CDR3: TGTGCCAGCAGCTTAGACAGGGGGCCGGATGAAAAACTGTTTTTT.

This clone was counted only a few times. This sequence joins TRBV15 and TRBJ2-7; D perhaps matches TRBD2 (5 bases). In germline, CDR1 is LNHNV, CDR2 YYDKDF (reference sequence). This CDR3 region has 16 residues. The V and J ends lost 0 bases and 0 bases respectively, with 12 bases between them. The CDR3 nucleotides are TGTGCCACCAGCAGAGATCGGGGAGCTCCCTCCTACGAGCAGTACTTC. The encoded protein is CATSRDRGAPSYEQYF.